The 22 T cell receptor beta chains presented below share a single source sample, sequenced in a study of blood T cells in healthy people across ages. Combining a sample-barcoded 5' primer with a J-beta primer mix, a second PCR ran for roughly 6 to 11 cycles. TCRdb analysed the 5' RACE reads with MiXCR anew, one entry per CDR3 protein. The sample carries hundreds of thousands of distinct CDR3 sequences, approximately 48% recorded once. Sequencing input: blood. The source of these receptors is a man in his fifties or sixties in good health.

The chain joins TRBV5-1 to TRBJ1-4; TRBD1 aligns across 8 bases. The CDR3 is 14 amino acids. Germline V gene sequence: CDR1 SGHRS, CDR2 YFSETQ. After removal of 5 bases from V and 6 bases from J, the junction contained 6 bases not matched to a gene. CDR3 residues: CASSDDRGDEKLFF. DNA of the CDR3: TGCGCCAGCAGTGATGACAGGGGTGATGAAAAACTGTTTTTT.

Worth noting for this clonotype: At one end, the junction sequence differs from germline, possibly due to a read error. J is TRBJ2-1 and V is TRBV5-1; TRBD2 might be the D (6 bases). Germline V gene sequence: CDR1 SGHRS, CDR2 YFSETQ. This CDR3 has 16 residues. The CDR3 region is CASSLAAGSSYNVQFF. CDR3 nucleotides: TGCGCCAGCAGCTTGGCCGCGGGGAGCTCCTACAATGTGCAGTTCTTC. The variable domain in full, completed from reference TRBV5-1 and TRBJ2-1, reads KAGVTQTPRYLIKTRGQQVTLSCSPISGHRSVSWYQQTPGQGLQFLFEYFSETQRNKGNFPGRFSGRQFSNSRSEMNVSTLELGDSALYLCASSLAAGSSYNVQFFGPGTRLTVL.

This clonotype was observed a handful of times. J is TRBJ1-1 and V is TRBV5-1; D may be TRBD1 (5 bases). The CDR3 totals 16 residues. CDR1 SGHRS and CDR2 YFSETQ come from the germline V gene. V was shortened by 4 bases and J by 3 bases, with 19 bases between the two germline ends. DNA of the CDR3: TGCGCCAGCAGCACGGAGGGGCTCCCTGGGGACACTGAAGCTTTCTTT. Translating it yields CASSTEGLPGDTEAFF.

This clonotype was counted only a few times. The chain combines TRBV5-1 with TRBJ2-5; tentative D call: TRBD1 (5 bases). V lost 0 bases and J lost 5, with 14 bases in between. There are 15 residues in the CDR3. The germline V gene encodes CDR1 SGHRS and CDR2 YFSETQ. The CDR3 coding sequence is TGCGCCAGCAGCTTGGAGCGTCAGGGTGACGAGACCCAGTACTTC. The encoded protein is CASSLERQGDETQYF.

This chain links TRBV7-2 with TRBJ2-5, with unresolved D. The CDR3 spans 15 residues. Germline CDR1 and CDR2: SGHTA and FQGNSA. V gave up 6 bases and J gave up 2 bases, with 16 bases separating them. The CDR3 bases are TGTGCCAGCAGTCCGGGTATAGTGGATCAAGAGACCCAGTACTTC. Its translation is CASSPGIVDQETQYF.

The rearrangement links TRBV11-2 to TRBJ2-5; D uncertain. Germline V gene lookup returns CDR1 SGHAT and CDR2 FQNNGV. With 2 bases removed from V and 0 bases from J, the gap between germline ends came to 7 bases. The CDR3 consists of 14 residues. CDR3 sequence: CASSLPEYQETQYF. CDR3 bases: TGTGCCAGCAGCTTACCTGAGTACCAAGAGACCCAGTACTTC.

The V call is TRBV28, the J call TRBJ2-5, with TRBD2 identical over 9 bases. This CDR3 is built from 14 residues. Germline V CDR1 and CDR2: MDHEN, SYDVKM. V shed 10 bases, J shed 11 bases, and the junction held 17 bases outside the gene matches. Here the CDR3 reads CATQRGEQLNEQYF. CDR3 bases: TGTGCCACCCAGCGGGGGGAACAATTAAATGAGCAGTACTTC. Variable domain in full (rest from reference TRBV28 and TRBJ2-5): DVKVTQSSRYLVKRTGEKVFLECVQDMDHENMFWYRQDPGLGLRLIYFSYDVKMKEKGDIPEGYSVSREKKERFSLILESASTNQTSMYLCATQRGEQLNEQYFGPGTRLLVL.

There are a few counts of this clonotype. This chain uses TRBV7-8 with TRBJ2-6; possibly TRBD1 for D (6 bases). The V gene's germline CDR1 is SGHVS and CDR2 FQNEAQ. Trimming pared 5 bases from V and 1 base from J, leaving 12 bases between. This CDR3 region has 16 residues. The CDR3 protein is CASSKGQSSGANVLTF. CDR3 DNA sequence: TGTGCCAGCAGCAAAGGACAGTCATCTGGGGCCAACGTCCTGACTTTC.

The CDR3 coding sequence is TGTGCCATCAGTGAGGCAGGGGAAGCCTACGAGCAGTACTTC. It codes for CAISEAGEAYEQYF. The chain joins TRBV10-3 to TRBJ2-7; perhaps TRBD1 as D (6 bases). With 2 bases removed from V and 2 bases from J, the gap between germline ends came to 10 bases. Germline V gives CDR1 ENHRY, CDR2 SYGVKD. There are 14 residues in the CDR3.

Only a few counts were recorded for this clonotype. The rearrangement links TRBV6-6 to TRBJ2-6; D not resolved. Germline CDR1 reads MNHNY; CDR2 reads SVGAGI (reference sequence). CDR3 length: 13 residues. Trimming took 7 bases from V and 5 from J, leaving 9 bases between them. The CDR3 here is CASIAAWANVLTF. In DNA, the CDR3 is TGTGCCAGCATAGCCGCTTGGGCCAACGTCCTGACTTTC.

The V call is TRBV4-3, the J call TRBJ2-5; the D is unclear. Germline V gene data show CDR1 as LGHNA and CDR2 as YSLEER. The CDR3 consists of 15 residues. V dropped 0 bases and J dropped 3 bases, with 11 bases sitting between them. This CDR3 is CASSQDQYRKETQYF. The CDR3 DNA sequence: TGCGCCAGCAGCCAAGATCAATACAGAAAAGAGACCCAGTACTTC.

The chain is built from TRBV6-6 and TRBJ1-6, with 7 bases aligning to TRBD1. The CDR3 contains 14 residues. Germline V gene lookup returns CDR1 MNHNY and CDR2 SVGAGI (reference sequence). Trimming at V came to 6 bases and at J to 8 bases, leaving 7 bases not matched to a gene. CDR3 region: CASRPDRTYSPLHF. CDR3 bases: TGTGCCAGCAGGCCGGACAGGACGTATTCACCCCTCCACTTT.

The chain recombines TRBV3-1 with TRBJ2-5, with 7 bases that match TRBD2. CDR1 and CDR2 from the germline V gene are LGHDT and YNNKEL (reference sequence). V lost 1 base and J lost 11; bases outside the gene matches: 13. The CDR3 sequence is 15 residues long. CDR3 coding DNA: TGTGCCAGCAGCCAAGGCGGGGGAACCCGCAATGAGCAGTACTTC. Translation: CASSQGGGTRNEQYF.

The genes are TRBV11-1 and TRBJ1-2; D is undetermined. V shed 5 bases and J shed 0 bases, with 10 bases lying between them. Looked up from germline, CDR1 is SGHAT and CDR2 is FQDESV (reference sequence). This CDR3 region has 14 residues. The CDR3 is CASSHPGSNYGYTF. Here the CDR3 DNA reads TGTGCCAGCAGCCACCCTGGTTCTAACTATGGCTACACCTTC. Full variable domain (missing parts from reference TRBV11-1 and TRBJ1-2): EAEVAQSPRYKITEKSQAVAFWCDPISGHATLYWYRQILGQGPELLVQFQDESVVDDSQLPKDRFSAERLKGVDSTLKIQPAELGDSAMYLCASSHPGSNYGYTFGSGTRLTVV.

The chain employs TRBV2 and TRBJ2-5, with TRBD1 matching 7 bases. The V and J ends lost 11 bases and 5 bases, in that order; junction bases with no gene match: 8. Per germline, CDR1 SNHLY and CDR2 FYNNEI. This CDR3 has 12 residues. The CDR3 loop reads CAAAETGETQYF. CDR3 DNA: TGTGCCGCAGCGGAGACAGGGGAGACCCAGTACTTC.

In DNA, the CDR3 is TGTGCCAGCAGTTACGGACCCTTTATAGACAGGCCCACGCAGTATTTT. As protein: CASSYGPFIDRPTQYF. V usage is TRBV6-5 and J usage is TRBJ2-3, with a tentative D call TRBD1 (6 bases). The CDR3 contains 16 residues. Trimming removed 2 bases from V and 9 bases from J, with 21 bases in between. Looked up from germline, CDR1 is MNHEY and CDR2 is SVGAGI.

V is TRBV6-2 or TRBV6-3 and J is TRBJ1-2; 8 bases are shared with TRBD1. Germline V gene lookup returns CDR1 MNHEY and CDR2 SVGEGT. V gave up 5 bases and J gave up 9 bases; unmatched junction bases: 11. The CDR3 spans 14 residues. CDR3 in amino acids: CASSLPGQVDSYTF. CDR3 in DNA: TGTGCCAGCAGTCTCCCGGGACAGGTGGATAGCTACACCTTC.

This sequence joins TRBV18 and TRBJ1-1; D call uncertain. This CDR3 is built from 14 residues. Germline CDR1 is KGHSH and CDR2 is LQKENI. V lost 3 bases, J lost 1 base, and 9 bases lay in between. The CDR3 loop is CASSPRQENTEAFF. For the CDR3, the DNA is TGTGCCAGCTCACCCCGGCAAGAGAACACTGAAGCTTTCTTT.

In its sample, this clonotype was seen a few times. DNA of the CDR3: TGCGCCAGCAGAAAAGACAGGGACTCACCCCTCCACTTT. Translated, it gives CASRKDRDSPLHF. The rearrangement uses TRBV5-1 and TRBJ1-6; TRBD1 matches at 7 bases. CDR1 SGHRS and CDR2 YFSETQ come from the germline V gene. The CDR3 length is 13 residues. V lost 5 bases, J lost 10 bases, and 6 bases stayed unmatched. The full variable domain, in which reference TRBV5-1 and TRBJ1-6 provide the parts outside the CDR3, is KAGVTQTPRYLIKTRGQQVTLSCSPISGHRSVSWYQQTPGQGLQFLFEYFSETQRNKGNFPGRFSGRQFSNSRSEMNVSTLELGDSALYLCASRKDRDSPLHFGNGTRLTVT.

In DNA form, the CDR3 reads TGTGCCAGCAGCGTAGATGGGGAAAATCAGCCCCAGCATTTT. It translates to CASSVDGENQPQHF. This sequence joins TRBV9 and TRBJ1-5; D ambiguous. The CDR3 loop spans 14 amino acids. The V gene lost 0 bases and the J gene lost 4 bases, with 8 bases spanning the gap. Germline CDR1 and CDR2: SGDLS and YYNGEE.

CDR3 bases: TGTGCCAGCAGTGGTGACGGCAATCAGCCCCAGCATTTT. This encodes CASSGDGNQPQHF. The rearrangement joins TRBV2 to TRBJ1-5; D gene ambiguous. Germline V gene sequence: CDR1 SNHLY, CDR2 FYNNEI. V was cut by 4 bases and J by 2 bases, with 6 bases left in between. The CDR3 consists of 13 residues.

This CDR3 is CAISLDSFSYNEQYF. The CDR3 region has the DNA TGTGCCATCAGCCTAGACAGCTTTTCCTACAATGAGCAGTACTTC. The chain couples TRBV10-3 to TRBJ2-1; perhaps TRBD1 as D (5 bases). TRBJ2-7 explains the end of the DNA better; the J call may be wrong. CDR1 ENHRY and CDR2 SYGVKD come from the germline V gene. CDR3 length: 15 amino acids.